The 19 T cell receptor beta chains listed next were all sequenced from one sample in a study of blood T cell repertoires in COVID-19. Profiled with immunoSEQ multiplex PCR; TCRdb holds only in-frame clones, not every one. The top ten hold less than 9% of the sample, which has about 80,000 clones, approximately 88% seen once. Sequencing used peripheral blood. The receptors derive from an elderly woman with acute or convalescent COVID-19.

This clone is a singleton in its sample. The chain has TRBV30 and TRBJ2-2; D may be TRBD1 (6 bases). Germline V lookup: CDR1 GTSNPN, CDR2 SVGIG (reference sequence). V lost 2 bases and J 5 bases, leaving 9 bases between the germline ends. This CDR3 has 13 residues. The DNA of the CDR3 is TGTGCCTGGAGTCCTACAGGGACCGGGGAGCTGTTTTTT. It translates to CAWSPTGTGELFF.

The rearrangement uses TRBV18 and TRBJ2-2, with 8 bases aligning to TRBD1. The germline CDR1 and CDR2 sequences are KGHSH and LQKENI. V was pared by 3 bases and J by 1 base, with 1 base of the junction left unmatched. This CDR3 contains 15 residues. The CDR3: CASSPDRGNTGELFF. In DNA, the CDR3 is TGTGCCAGCTCACCCGACAGGGGGAACACCGGGGAGCTGTTTTTT.

The chain is built from TRBV5-1 and TRBJ2-1; possible D gene TRBD2, 5 bases. Trimming pared 2 bases from V and 2 bases from J, leaving 11 bases between. The V gene's germline CDR1 is SGHRS and CDR2 YFSETQ. The CDR3 is 15 amino acids. The CDR3 sequence: CASSFPAGPYNEQFF. Here the CDR3 DNA reads TGCGCCAGCAGCTTTCCCGCGGGCCCCTACAATGAGCAGTTCTTC.

The V and J genes are TRBV6-1 and TRBJ2-5; D gene unclear. CDR3 length: 13 residues. Germline assignment: CDR1 MNHNS and CDR2 SASEGT. Trimming removed 2 bases from V and 1 base from J, with 5 bases in between. The CDR3, as DNA: TGTGCCAGCAGTGAAAACAGCCAAGAGACCCAGTACTTC. It encodes CASSENSQETQYF.

A few counts support this clone. This chain links TRBV5-1 with TRBJ1-4, with TRBD1 matching 8 bases. CDR1 and CDR2 from the germline V gene are SGHRS and YFSETQ. This CDR3 has 16 amino acids. V lost 4 bases and J lost 2; bases outside the gene matches: 7. CDR3 DNA: TGCGCCAGCAGCGACGGACAGGGCAGGACTAATGAAAAACTGTTTTTT. It specifies CASSDGQGRTNEKLFF.

This sequence joins TRBV6-6 and TRBJ1-2; 8 bases are a match to TRBD1. Germline V gene lookup returns CDR1 MNHNY and CDR2 SVGAGI (reference sequence). The CDR3 is 16 amino acids. V was pared by 0 bases and J by 4 bases, with 7 bases of the junction left unmatched. The CDR3 protein is CASSYSTAGGSYGYTF. DNA for the CDR3: TGTGCCAGCAGTTACTCGACGGCAGGGGGCAGCTATGGCTACACCTTC.

The rearrangement joins TRBV27 to TRBJ2-3; 14 bases are a match to TRBD2. Per germline, CDR1 MNHEY and CDR2 SMNVEV (reference sequence). The trim removed 6 bases at V and 8 bases at J, leaving 7 bases unmatched. This CDR3 is 15 amino acids long. The CDR3 nucleotides read TGTGCCAGCAGCCGTCCGGGACTAGCGGGAGCTACGCAGTATTTT. Translating it yields CASSRPGLAGATQYF.

This chain joins TRBV19 and TRBJ1-2; 8 bases are a match to TRBD1. The CDR3 has 13 residues. CDR1 LNHDA and CDR2 SQIVND come from the germline V gene (reference sequence). V lost 7 bases and J lost 3; bases outside the gene matches: 4. The CDR3 protein is CASTEGQDYGYTF. In DNA form, the CDR3 reads TGTGCCAGTACCGAGGGACAGGACTATGGCTACACCTTC.

The chain joins TRBV30 to TRBJ2-7, with a possible D match to TRBD1 (6 bases). This CDR3 contains 11 residues. V dropped 0 bases and J dropped 12 bases, with 12 bases sitting between them. Germline loops: CDR1 GTSNPN, CDR2 SVGIG (reference sequence). In DNA form, the CDR3 reads TGTGCCTGGAGTGTAATCGGCAGGGGGTACTTC. As protein: CAWSVIGRGYF.

V usage is TRBV7-2 and J usage is TRBJ1-5; D is ambiguous. This CDR3 has 14 amino acids. Trimming cost V 6 bases and J 4 bases, with 13 bases left between them. Per the germline V gene, CDR1 is SGHTA and CDR2 is FQGNSA. CDR3 sequence reads: CASSSGRANQPQHF. Written as DNA, the CDR3 is TGTGCCAGCAGTTCCGGGAGGGCAAATCAGCCCCAGCATTTT.

The gene calls are TRBV21-1 and TRBJ1-1; the D call in the table, TRBD1, was not verified against the DNA. TRBV21-1 is an annotated pseudogene. CDR3 length: 16 residues. CDR3 nucleotide sequence: TGTGCCAGCAGCTACCGACAGGGTGGGTCGAACACTGAAGCTTTCTTT. Protein sequence: CASSYRQGGSNTEAFF.

The chain recombines TRBV14 with TRBJ1-6; D is perhaps TRBD1 (6 bases). The ends were cut back, 4 bases at V and 10 bases at J, with 20 bases in the middle. The CDR3 has 16 residues. The germline V gene has CDR1 SGHDN and CDR2 FVKESK. CDR3 region: CASSPLGAHQGSPLHF. CDR3 DNA sequence: TGTGCCAGCAGCCCCCTGGGAGCACACCAGGGGTCACCCCTCCACTTT.

V gene TRBV15 combines with J gene TRBJ1-1; the D gene is possibly TRBD1 (6 bases). Trimming took 6 bases from V and 0 from J, leaving 11 bases between them. Germline V CDR1 and CDR2: LNHNV, YYDKDF (reference sequence). This CDR3 region has 14 residues. CDR3 bases: TGTGCCACCAGGAACAGGGAGATGAACACTGAAGCTTTCTTT. Translated, it gives CATRNREMNTEAFF.

The chain links TRBV3-1 (or the pseudogene TRBV3-2) to TRBJ2-2; 7 bases match TRBD2. There are 16 residues in the CDR3. Germline CDR1 LGHDT, CDR2 YNNKEL (reference sequence). J lost 3 bases, V lost 3 bases, and 7 bases had no gene match. The CDR3 protein is CASSHRAGRDTGELFF. The CDR3 DNA is TGTGCCAGCAGCCACCGAGCGGGAAGGGACACCGGGGAGCTGTTTTTT.

The chain combines TRBV7-3 with TRBJ2-1, with D tentatively TRBD2 (5 bases). V was trimmed by 2 bases and J by 10 bases, leaving 12 bases between them. The CDR3 has 13 amino acids. From germline, CDR1 is SGHTA and CDR2 FQGTGA. CDR3 nucleotide sequence: TGTGCCAGCAGCTTACAACACGGCGGGGAGCAGTTCTTC. It yields the protein CASSLQHGGEQFF. The full variable domain, its missing parts supplied by reference TRBV7-3 and TRBJ2-1, is GAGVSQTPSNKVTEKGKYVELRCDPISGHTALYWYRQSLGQGPEFLIYFQGTGAADDSGLPNDRFFAVRPEGSVSTLKIQRTERGDSAVYLCASSLQHGGEQFFGPGTRLTVL.

J is TRBJ1-5 and V is TRBV4-1; a possible D gene is TRBD1 (5 bases). CDR1 MGHRA and CDR2 YSYEKL come from the germline V gene. Trimming stripped 1 base from V and 2 bases from J, with 12 bases between. CDR3 length: 16 residues. CDR3 nucleotide sequence: TGCGCCAGCAGCCAAGTTGGGGGAGGTGGCAATCAGCCCCAGCATTTT. Its translation: CASSQVGGGGNQPQHF.

This chain connects TRBV29-1 to TRBJ1-1; possible D gene TRBD1, 5 bases. The CDR3 has 13 residues. V was trimmed by 4 bases and J by 5 bases, leaving 14 bases between them. The germline V gene encodes CDR1 SQVTM and CDR2 ANQGSEA. The CDR3 is CSVVGQGDTEAFF. CDR3 coding DNA: TGCAGCGTTGTTGGACAAGGTGATACTGAAGCTTTCTTT.

This chain joins TRBV6-1 and TRBJ1-5; D gene ambiguous. Per germline, CDR1 MNHNS and CDR2 SASEGT. The CDR3 totals 15 residues. Trimming removed 2 bases at V and 1 base at J, with 9 bases between. CDR3 sequence (DNA): TGTGCCAGCAGTGAAACTCCCGGGAGCAATCAGCCCCAGCATTTT. This codes for CASSETPGSNQPQHF.

CDR3 sequence: CASSLGLTGGTDTQYF. The CDR3 DNA reads as TGTGCCAGCAGCTTAGGGTTGACAGGGGGAACAGATACGCAGTATTTT. V usage is TRBV7-9 and J usage is TRBJ2-3; 9 positions match TRBD1. The germline gives CDR1 SEHNR, CDR2 FQNEAQ (reference sequence). The CDR3 spans 16 residues. Trimming cost V 1 base and J 3 bases; bases outside gene matches: 5.